Listed below are T cell receptor beta chains from one sample, sequenced in a study of CD8 T cells in ankylosing spondylitis. MiXCR, run by TCRdb on the 5' RACE reads, gives a single entry per CDR3 protein. The sample has around 770,000 distinct CDR3 sequences, 15% to 20% seen once. Sequencing was done on a sample of blood, either unsorted or a sorted T cell fraction (not recorded which). These TCRs come from a male donor with ankylosing spondylitis. Each CDR3 is given with its conserved first and last residue. The D gene is left open where the match is weak. Some rows have no size entry. The others give once, few or many, or a class for an expanded clone.

v_call,clone_size,d_call,j_call,cdr3_aa,cdr3_nt
TRBV5-1,few,TRBD2,TRBJ2-5,CASSLAGTSGVETQYF,TGCGCCAGCAGCTTGGCCGGGACTAGCGGGGTTGAGACCCAGTACTTC
TRBV5-1,few,-,TRBJ2-7,CASSPAGTQRSYEQYF,TGCGCCAGCAGTCCCGCCGGGACCCAAAGATCCTACGAGCAGTACTTC
TRBV27,many,-,TRBJ1-1,CASSLSPPGPAGEAFF,TGTGCCAGCAGTTTATCGCCTCCGGGACCCGCCGGAGAAGCTTTCTTT
TRBV6-5,few,-,TRBJ2-7,CASSYSVGPSYEQYF,TGTGCCAGCAGTTACTCGGTTGGGCCCTCCTACGAGCAGTACTTC
TRBV5-1,few,TRBD2,TRBJ2-1,CASSLRLAGAPTSYNEQFF,TGCGCCAGCAGCTTGAGACTAGCGGGGGCCCCTACCTCGTACAATGAGCAGTTCTTC
TRBV30,few,TRBD1,TRBJ2-1,CAWRDRGHEQFF,TGTGCCTGGAGGGACAGGGGCCATGAGCAGTTCTTC
TRBV4-1,-,TRBD2,TRBJ2-7,CASSQEEIWSGNRDYEQYF,TGCGCCAGCAGCCAAGAAGAAATATGGAGCGGGAACCGGGACTACGAGCAGTACTTC
TRBV20-1,-,TRBD1,TRBJ2-1,CSARDLGQGMREQFF,TGCAGTGCTAGAGATCTGGGACAGGGGATGCGGGAGCAGTTCTTC
TRBV6-1,few,TRBD1,TRBJ1-1,CASMRTGLNTEAFF,TGTGCCAGCATGAGGACAGGGTTGAACACTGAAGCTTTCTTT
TRBV5-6,few,-,TRBJ2-3,CASSLNGRGGDTQYF,TGTGCCAGCAGCTTGAACGGGAGAGGAGGAGATACGCAGTATTTT
TRBV6-1,-,-,TRBJ1-1,CASSERPGTTEAFF,TGTGCCAGCAGTGAACGGCCAGGGACCACTGAAGCTTTCTTT
TRBV24-1,few,TRBD1,TRBJ1-2,CATSGRGTGFLDGYTF,TGTGCCACCAGTGGTCGGGGGACAGGGTTTTTGGATGGCTACACCTTC
TRBV12-3/TRBV12-4,few,TRBD1,TRBJ1-2,CASSLAGGAWSLYGYTF,TGTGCCAGCAGTTTAGCAGGGGGCGCCTGGTCCTTGTATGGCTACACCTTC
TRBV10-3,-,TRBD2,TRBJ2-2,CAISRLAGNTGELFF,TGTGCCATCAGCCGACTAGCGGGAAACACCGGGGAGCTGTTTTTT
TRBV19,few,TRBD2,TRBJ2-3,CASSMGLAGGPSDTQYF,TGTGCCAGTAGTATGGGACTAGCGGGGGGGCCATCAGATACGCAGTATTTT
TRBV5-1,-,TRBD1,TRBJ2-6,CASSWDSHSGANVLTF,TGCGCCAGCAGCTGGGACAGTCACTCTGGGGCCAACGTCCTGACTTTC
TRBV12-3/TRBV12-4,-,-,TRBJ2-1,CASSSLQGGEQFF,TGTGCCAGCAGTTCCCTTCAGGGAGGTGAGCAGTTCTTC
TRBV30,-,TRBD1,TRBJ2-5,CAWSVGQGERTQYF,TGTGCCTGGAGTGTGGGACAGGGGGAGAGAACCCAGTACTTC
TRBV29-1,few,-,TRBJ2-6,CSVIGGLDPGANVLTF,TGCAGCGTTATCGGGGGGCTGGACCCTGGGGCCAACGTCCTGACTTTC
TRBV4-3,-,-,TRBJ2-1,CASSQVVRVGANEQFF,TGCGCCAGCAGCCAAGTGGTGCGGGTGGGGGCCAATGAGCAGTTCTTC
TRBV18,few,-,TRBJ1-5,CASSDGPAQPQHF,TGTGCCAGCTCAGACGGTCCAGCCCAGCCCCAGCATTTT
TRBV25-1,many,TRBD1,TRBJ1-4,CASRGQGGEKLFF,TGTGCCAGCAGAGGACAGGGTGGGGAAAAACTGTTTTTT
TRBV20-1,many,TRBD1,TRBJ2-3,CSAPSGQGGIRGTDTQYF,TGCAGTGCTCCTTCGGGACAGGGAGGAATCAGAGGCACAGATACGCAGTATTTT
TRBV20-1,once,TRBD2,TRBJ2-5,CSAEISGREETQYF,TGCAGTGCGGAGATTAGCGGGAGGGAAGAGACCCAGTACTTC
TRBV29-1,few,-,TRBJ1-1,CSAGSEAFF,TGCAGCGCCGGATCTGAAGCTTTCTTT
TRBV5-6,once,TRBD1,TRBJ1-5,CASSLVGTGREKVNSNQPQHF,TGTGCCAGCAGCTTGGTTGGGACAGGGAGGGAGAAAGTAAATAGCAATCAGCCCCAGCATTTT
TRBV20-1,-,-,TRBJ2-1,CSARSPTRKEQFF,TGCAGTGCTAGGTCACCGACTAGGAAGGAGCAGTTCTTC
TRBV15,-,TRBD2,TRBJ2-1,CATSMTSGSLTFNEQFF,TGTGCCACCAGCATGACTAGCGGGAGTCTTACCTTCAATGAGCAGTTCTTC
TRBV28,many,-,TRBJ2-7,CASSSLQAPYEQYF,TGTGCCAGCAGTTCCTTACAGGCCCCCTACGAGCAGTACTTC
TRBV25-1,-,-,TRBJ1-3,CASSRADSGNTIYF,TGTGCCAGCAGTAGGGCCGACTCTGGAAACACCATATATTTT
TRBV20-1,few,-,TRBJ1-4,CSARDARGEKLFF,TGCAGTGCTAGAGATGCCCGTGGCGAAAAACTGTTTTTT
TRBV2,once,-,TRBJ1-2,CASRSPDGGYGGYTF,TGTGCCAGCAGAAGCCCCGACGGGGGTTATGGTGGCTACACCTTC
TRBV20-1,-,-,TRBJ2-1,CSARDSLASEVYNEQFF,TGCAGTGCTAGAGATTCCCTAGCCTCCGAGGTATACAATGAGCAGTTCTTC
TRBV28,-,-,TRBJ2-7,CASRSLNPSYEQYF,TGTGCCAGCAGGTCGCTCAATCCCTCCTACGAGCAGTACTTC
TRBV12-3/TRBV12-4,-,TRBD1,TRBJ2-2,CASSLQGAHTGELFF,TGTGCCAGCAGTTTACAGGGGGCGCACACCGGGGAGCTGTTTTTT